This T cell receptor (beta chain) was recovered during a study of T-cell reconstitution after alpha-beta-depleted transplantation in children. Unique molecular identifiers were built into the TCRbeta library. One entry per CDR3 protein results from TCRdb running MiXCR on the PCR reads. The sample includes about 980,000 distinct CDR3 sequences, about 29% of them seen just once. The germline V gene has CDR1 SQVTM and CDR2 ANQGSEA. V lost 4 bases, J lost 5 bases, and 14 bases lay in between. This CDR3 has 13 amino acids. The material was PBMCs, mostly from graft donor cells, obtained 360 days after TCRalphabeta/CD19-depleted stem cell transplant. This clonotype was sampled from a boy in the first two years of life who had a stem cell transplant for SCID, so the T cells may come from the graft donor. The rearrangement uses TRBV29-1 and TRBJ1-1; no clear D gene. The CDR3: CSVGVGLGTEAFF. CDR3 DNA sequence: TGCAGCGTTGGGGTGGGGTTGGGAACTGAAGCTTTCTTT.